Listed here are 3 T cell receptor beta chains from one sample, sequenced in a study of blood T cell repertoires in COVID-19. The protocol was immunoSEQ multiplex PCR, while the TCRdb copy is restricted to in-frame clones and leaves out a portion. Among roughly 500,000 clones listed, roughly 88% were seen once. Specimen: PBMCs or T cells enriched from blood (not recorded which). Every receptor here comes from a middle-aged woman who had recovered from COVID-19.

The chain couples TRBV15 to TRBJ1-2; TRBD1 agrees at 7 bases. This CDR3 is built from 15 residues. Losses at the gene ends were 2 bases for V and 3 bases for J; bases not matched to a gene: 6. The V gene's germline CDR1 is LNHNV and CDR2 YYDKDF (reference sequence). The CDR3 loop reads CATSRSGGVDYGYTF. The CDR3 nucleotides read TGTGCCACCAGCAGATCAGGGGGAGTGGACTATGGCTACACCTTC.

V usage is TRBV7-2 and J usage is TRBJ1-5; no clear D. Germline-derived CDR1 and CDR2 are SGHTA and FQGNSA. The CDR3 is made up of 15 amino acids. V was pared by 1 base and J by 3 bases, with 10 bases between. The CDR3 nucleotides are TGTGCCAGCAGCTTAGACAGCACACACAATCAGCCCCAGCATTTT. Translating gives CASSLDSTHNQPQHF.

CDR3 sequence: CASKGTGDQPQHF. The CDR3 DNA is TGTGCCAGCAAGGGGACAGGGGATCAGCCCCAGCATTTT. The gene calls are TRBV25-1 and TRBJ1-5; 10 bases fit TRBD1. From germline, CDR1 is MGHDK and CDR2 SYGVNS. After removal of 7 bases from V and 5 bases from J, the junction contained 2 bases not matched to a gene. CDR3 length: 13 residues.